This paragraph reports one T cell receptor (beta chain). Its antigen is as yet unknown. The source of the sample is a study of cytomegalovirus exposure and HLA in healthy donors. Germline CDR1 and CDR2: KGHSH and LQKENI. Deletions cut 6 bases from V and 5 bases from J, with 20 bases between. The CDR3 consists of 15 residues. PCR employed 60 Vbeta and 13 Jbeta primers. Libraries were prepared by immunoSEQ multiplex PCR; TCRdb keeps only in-frame clonotypes and omits some of them. The data hold roughly 120,000 clones, with 75% to 85% observed a single time. Overall study results and limits: Most TCR sequences were seen very rarely across donors, but some public TCRs occurred in many.

The sequenced material came from PBMCs. This receptor was obtained from a male donor in good health and CMV-seropositive. The chain joins TRBV18 to TRBJ2-7, with a possible D match to TRBD1 (6 bases). CDR3 in DNA: TGTGCCAGCTCCCCTTGGGCAGGGGTGGAAAACGAGCAGTACTTC. Protein sequence: CASSPWAGVENEQYF.